The clone carrying this T cell receptor (beta chain) was counted ten times or more. Its antigen is undetermined. With iRepertoire HTBI primers and Arm-PCR of CDR3 regions, TCR beta libraries were built. TCRdb reanalysed the multiplex PCR reads using MiXCR and keeps one entry per CDR3 protein. The top ten clones hold approximately 15% of a sample with a few hundred thousand distinct CDR3 sequences, roughly 15% of them seen once. These data come from a study of regulatory T cells in long-lasting Graves disease. Regarding the study as a whole: TRBV28 was favored in persistent disease, as were TRBJ1-2 and TRBJ2-5.

The germline V gene has CDR1 LGHDT and CDR2 YNNKEL (reference sequence). The CDR3 totals 13 residues. V lost 3 bases and J 4 bases, leaving 9 bases between the germline ends. Time point defined: newly diagnosed GD, antithyroid drugs for less than 3 months. Extracted PBMC RNA gave rise to the TCR library. In each case, Graves' disease was diagnosed per American Thyroid Association guidelines. Another study also made use of these data, one on T cells in Graves' hyperthyroidism and ophthalmopathy. Per that study: Uncontrolled infection, other autoimmune disease, pregnancy or lactation disqualified patients from enrolment.

The chain joins TRBV3-1 to TRBJ2-5, with D perhaps given as TRBD1 or TRBD2 (6 bases each). This TCR derives from a woman aged 45-65 years with Graves disease. This specimen was peripheral blood mononuclear cells (PBMCs), taken at new diagnosis, from a patient treated with antithyroid drugs. DNA of the CDR3: TGTGCCAGCAGCCAGGGGGGCTCAGAGACCCAGTACTTC. As protein: CASSQGGSETQYF.